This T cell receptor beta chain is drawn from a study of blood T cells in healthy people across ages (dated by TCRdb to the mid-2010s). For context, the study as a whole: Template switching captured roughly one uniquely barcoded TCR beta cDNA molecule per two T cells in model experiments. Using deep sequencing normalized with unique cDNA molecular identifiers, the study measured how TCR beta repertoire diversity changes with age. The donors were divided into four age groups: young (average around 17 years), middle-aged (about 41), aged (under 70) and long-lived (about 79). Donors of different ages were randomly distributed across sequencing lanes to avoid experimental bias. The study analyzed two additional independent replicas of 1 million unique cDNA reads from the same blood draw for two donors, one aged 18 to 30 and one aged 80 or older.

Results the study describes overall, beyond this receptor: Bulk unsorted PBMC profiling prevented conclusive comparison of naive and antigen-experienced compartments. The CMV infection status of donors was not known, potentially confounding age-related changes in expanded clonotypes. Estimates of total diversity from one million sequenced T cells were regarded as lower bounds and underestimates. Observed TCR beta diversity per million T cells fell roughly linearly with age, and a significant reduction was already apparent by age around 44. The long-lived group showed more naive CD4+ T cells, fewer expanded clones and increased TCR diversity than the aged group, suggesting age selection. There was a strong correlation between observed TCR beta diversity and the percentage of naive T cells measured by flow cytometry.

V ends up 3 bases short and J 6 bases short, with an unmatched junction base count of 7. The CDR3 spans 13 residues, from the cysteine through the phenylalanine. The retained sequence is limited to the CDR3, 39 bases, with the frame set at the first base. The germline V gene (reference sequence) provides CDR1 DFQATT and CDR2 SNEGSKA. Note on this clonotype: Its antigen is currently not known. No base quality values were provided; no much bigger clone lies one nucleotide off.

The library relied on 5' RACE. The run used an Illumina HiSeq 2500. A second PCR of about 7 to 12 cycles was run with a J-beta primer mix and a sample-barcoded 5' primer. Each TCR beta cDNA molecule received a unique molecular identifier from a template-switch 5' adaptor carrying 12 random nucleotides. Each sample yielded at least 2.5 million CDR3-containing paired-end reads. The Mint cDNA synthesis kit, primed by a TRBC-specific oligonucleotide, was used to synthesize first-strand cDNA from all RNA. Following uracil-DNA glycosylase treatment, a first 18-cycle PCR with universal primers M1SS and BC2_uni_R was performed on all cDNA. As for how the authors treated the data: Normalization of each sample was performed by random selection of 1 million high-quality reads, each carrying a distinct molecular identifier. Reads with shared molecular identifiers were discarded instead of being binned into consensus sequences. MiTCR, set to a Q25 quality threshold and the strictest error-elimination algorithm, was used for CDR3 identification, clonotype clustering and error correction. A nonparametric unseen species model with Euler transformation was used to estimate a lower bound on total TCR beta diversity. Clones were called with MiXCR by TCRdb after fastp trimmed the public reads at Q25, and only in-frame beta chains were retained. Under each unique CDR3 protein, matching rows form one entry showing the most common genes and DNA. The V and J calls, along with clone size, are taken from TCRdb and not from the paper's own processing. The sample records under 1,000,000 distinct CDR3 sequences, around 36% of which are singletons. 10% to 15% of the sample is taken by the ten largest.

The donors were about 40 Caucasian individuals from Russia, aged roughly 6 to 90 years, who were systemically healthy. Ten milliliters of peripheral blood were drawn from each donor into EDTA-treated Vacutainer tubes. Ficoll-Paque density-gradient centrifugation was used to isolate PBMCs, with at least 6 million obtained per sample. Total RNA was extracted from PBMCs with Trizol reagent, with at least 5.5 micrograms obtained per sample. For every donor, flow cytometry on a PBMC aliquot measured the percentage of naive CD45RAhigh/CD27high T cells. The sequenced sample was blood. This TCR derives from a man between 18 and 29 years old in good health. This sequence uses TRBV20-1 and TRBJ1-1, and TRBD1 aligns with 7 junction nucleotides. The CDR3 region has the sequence CSASEGAPPEAFF. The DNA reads TGCAGTGCTAGCGAGGGGGCTCCCCCTGAAGCTTTCTTT.